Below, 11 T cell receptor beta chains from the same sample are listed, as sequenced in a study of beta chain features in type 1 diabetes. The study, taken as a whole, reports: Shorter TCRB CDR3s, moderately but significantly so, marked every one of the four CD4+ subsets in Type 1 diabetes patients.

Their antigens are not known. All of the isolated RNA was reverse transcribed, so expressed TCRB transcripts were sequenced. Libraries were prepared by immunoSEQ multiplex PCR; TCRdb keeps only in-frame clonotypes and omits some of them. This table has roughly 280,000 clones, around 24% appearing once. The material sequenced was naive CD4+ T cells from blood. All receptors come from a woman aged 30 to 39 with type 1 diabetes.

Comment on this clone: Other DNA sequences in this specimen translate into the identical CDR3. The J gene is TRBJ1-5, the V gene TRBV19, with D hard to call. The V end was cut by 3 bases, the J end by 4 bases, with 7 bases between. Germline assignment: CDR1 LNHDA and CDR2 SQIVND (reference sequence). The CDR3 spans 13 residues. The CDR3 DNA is TGTGCCAGTAGTATTGAGGGAAATCAGCCCCAGCATTTT. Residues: CASSIEGNQPQHF.

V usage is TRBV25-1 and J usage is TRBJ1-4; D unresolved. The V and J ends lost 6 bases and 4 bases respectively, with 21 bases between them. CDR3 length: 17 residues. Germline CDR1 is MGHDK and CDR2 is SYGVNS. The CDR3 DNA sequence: TGTGCCAGCAGCCTTCCCCCTGGGCGGGGTGTTAATGAAAAACTGTTTTTT. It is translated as CASSLPPGRGVNEKLFF.

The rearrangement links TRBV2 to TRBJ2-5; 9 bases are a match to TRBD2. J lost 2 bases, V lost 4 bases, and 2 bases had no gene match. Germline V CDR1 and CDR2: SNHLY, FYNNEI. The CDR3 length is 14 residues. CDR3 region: CASSASGTQETQYF. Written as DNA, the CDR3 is TGTGCCAGCAGTGCTAGCGGGACACAAGAGACCCAGTACTTC.

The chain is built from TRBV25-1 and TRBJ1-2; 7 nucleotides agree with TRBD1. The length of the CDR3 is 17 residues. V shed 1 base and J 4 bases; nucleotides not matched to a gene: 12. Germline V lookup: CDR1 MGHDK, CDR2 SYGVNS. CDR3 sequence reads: CASSESGIGGTIYGYTF. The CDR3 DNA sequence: TGTGCCAGCAGTGAATCGGGCATAGGGGGCACCATCTATGGCTACACCTTC.

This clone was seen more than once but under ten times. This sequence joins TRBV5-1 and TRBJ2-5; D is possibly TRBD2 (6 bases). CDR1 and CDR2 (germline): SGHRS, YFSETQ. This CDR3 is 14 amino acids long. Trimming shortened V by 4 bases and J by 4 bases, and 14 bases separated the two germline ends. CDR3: CASSRDAGRETQYF. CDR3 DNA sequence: TGCGCCAGCAGCCGGGACGCGGGACGAGAGACCCAGTACTTC.

The CDR3 loop reads CASSSTGLAGVTEQFF. As DNA, the CDR3 is TGTGCCAGCAGCTCGACGGGACTAGCGGGAGTGACTGAGCAGTTCTTC. The chain couples TRBV9 to TRBJ2-1; 14 nucleotides align to TRBD2. The CDR3 is made up of 16 amino acids. Germline V gene sequence: CDR1 SGDLS, CDR2 YYNGEE. V was clipped by 4 bases and J by 9 bases; unmatched bases: 9. The complete variable domain, with remaining parts taken from reference TRBV9 and TRBJ2-1, reads DSGVTQTPKHLITATGQRVTLRCSPRSGDLSVYWYQQSLDQGLQFLIQYYNGEERAKGNILERFSAQQFPDLHSELNLSSLELGDSALYFCASSSTGLAGVTEQFFGPGTRLTVL.

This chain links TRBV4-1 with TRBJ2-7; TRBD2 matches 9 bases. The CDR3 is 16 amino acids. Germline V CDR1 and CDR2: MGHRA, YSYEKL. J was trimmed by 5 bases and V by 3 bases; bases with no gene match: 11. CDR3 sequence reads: CASSHPLSGRIDEQYF. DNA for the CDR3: TGCGCCAGCAGCCACCCATTAAGCGGGAGGATCGACGAGCAGTACTTC.

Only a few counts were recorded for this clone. The CDR3 protein is CAISEFDEQYF. Written as DNA, the CDR3 is TGTGCCATCAGTGAGTTCGACGAGCAGTACTTC. The chain employs TRBV10-3 and TRBJ2-7; D unresolved. The V end lost 1 base, the J end lost 5 bases, and 3 bases lay between the germline ends. CDR3 length: 11 residues. CDR1 is ENHRY and CDR2 is SYGVKD in the germline V gene.

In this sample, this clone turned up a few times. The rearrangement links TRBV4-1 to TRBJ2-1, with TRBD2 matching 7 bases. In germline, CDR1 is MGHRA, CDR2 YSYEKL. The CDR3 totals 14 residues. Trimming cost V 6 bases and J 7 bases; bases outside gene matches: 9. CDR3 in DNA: TGCGCCAGCAGACCAACACTAGCGCTGAATGAGCAGTTCTTC. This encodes CASRPTLALNEQFF.

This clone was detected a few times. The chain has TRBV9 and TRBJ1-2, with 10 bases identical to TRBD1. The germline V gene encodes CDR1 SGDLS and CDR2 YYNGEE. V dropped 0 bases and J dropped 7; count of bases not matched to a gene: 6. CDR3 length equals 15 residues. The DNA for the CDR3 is TGTGCCAGCAGCGTAGAACCGGGACAGGGGATTGGCTACACCTTC. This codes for CASSVEPGQGIGYTF. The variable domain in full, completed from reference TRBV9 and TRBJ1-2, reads DSGVTQTPKHLITATGQRVTLRCSPRSGDLSVYWYQQSLDQGLQFLIQYYNGEERAKGNILERFSAQQFPDLHSELNLSSLELGDSALYFCASSVEPGQGIGYTFGSGTRLTVV.

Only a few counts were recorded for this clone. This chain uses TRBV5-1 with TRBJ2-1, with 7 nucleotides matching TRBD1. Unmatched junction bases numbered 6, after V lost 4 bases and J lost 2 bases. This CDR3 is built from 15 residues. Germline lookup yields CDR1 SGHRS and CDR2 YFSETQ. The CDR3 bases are TGCGCCAGCAGCCCCGGGACAGAGACCTACAATGAGCAGTTCTTC. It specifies CASSPGTETYNEQFF.